The 13 T cell receptor beta chains presented below share a single source sample, sequenced in a study of Graves' ophthalmopathy and Graves' hyperthyroidism. The authors amplified TCR beta CDR3 regions from RNA transcripts. The first-round RT-PCR employed HTBI primers together with the Qiagen OneStep RT-PCR kit. A multiplex PCR was then performed as the second round. In TCRdb, the multiplex PCR reads were re-called with MiXCR into one record per CDR3 protein. Of roughly 420,000 distinct CDR3 sequences in the sample, about 21% were seen once. Sequenced sample: peripheral blood. The source is a woman in her late teens or twenties with stable Graves' hyperthyroidism.

This clonotype was observed a few times. The chain recombines TRBV6-2 or TRBV6-3 with TRBJ2-1; 10 bases are shared with TRBD2. The V gene's germline CDR1 is MNHEY and CDR2 SVGEGT. V dropped 6 bases and J dropped 0; count of bases not matched to a gene: 5. This CDR3 contains 16 residues. This CDR3 reads CASSGLADSSYNEQFF. The DNA for the CDR3 is TGTGCCAGCAGCGGACTAGCGGATTCCTCCTACAATGAGCAGTTCTTC.

Concerning this clonotype: Given the absence of the conserved phenylalanine or tryptophan at the CDR3 end, a read error is likely. The chain has TRBV28 and TRBJ2-5, with 9 nucleotides matching TRBD2. The CDR3 covers 15 residues. From germline, CDR1 is MDHEN and CDR2 SYDVKM. The CDR3 nucleotides are TGTGCCAGCAGTTTGGTAGCGGGAGATGAAGAGGCCCAGTACTAC. Amino acids: CASSLVAGDEEAQYY.

In this sample, this clonotype turned up many times. This chain links TRBV12-3 or TRBV12-4 with TRBJ1-2, with D unclear. The CDR3 extends over 13 amino acids. Trimming removed 6 bases from V and 1 base from J, with 9 bases in between. Here the CDR3 DNA reads TGTGCCAGCAGCCGCAAAGATAACTATGGCTACACCTTC. Protein: CASSRKDNYGYTF.

This clonotype appeared a few times. The chain carries TRBV30 and TRBJ1-1; TRBD1 matches 7 bases. CDR3 length: 15 amino acids. Germline lookup yields CDR1 GTSNPN and CDR2 SVGIG (reference sequence). V dropped 6 bases and J dropped 0; count of bases not matched to a gene: 10. The CDR3 nucleotides read TGTGCCTGTGACCGGGACAGAAGGATGAACACTGAAGCTTTCTTT. As protein: CACDRDRRMNTEAFF.

Many counts were recorded for this clonotype. This chain links TRBV12-3 or TRBV12-4 with TRBJ1-2, with D perhaps matching TRBD1 (5 bases). CDR3 length: 13 amino acids. V lost 6 bases, J lost 4 bases, and 12 bases lay in between. The chain's CDR3 is CASSPGGTYGYTF. CDR3 in DNA: TGTGCCAGCAGCCCGGGAGGGACCTATGGCTACACCTTC.

This clonotype was observed once. This chain connects TRBV6-5 to TRBJ2-7, with D possibly matching TRBD2 (5 bases). The CDR3 loop spans 15 amino acids. Germline loops: CDR1 MNHEY, CDR2 SVGAGI. The V gene lost 0 bases and the J gene lost 3 bases, with 12 bases spanning the gap. The CDR3 protein is CASSYSLYGVYEQYF. CDR3 nucleotides: TGTGCCAGCAGTTACTCGCTTTACGGGGTCTACGAGCAGTACTTC.

This clonotype appeared many times. This chain connects TRBV28 to TRBJ1-2, with D perhaps TRBD1 (5 bases). This CDR3 is built from 14 residues. Between the trimmed V and J ends, which lost 6 bases and 4 bases, there was a span of 15 bases. From germline, CDR1 is MDHEN and CDR2 SYDVKM. CDR3 in amino acids: CASSLTQGTYGYTF. The CDR3 DNA reads as TGTGCCAGCAGCCTTACCCAGGGCACCTATGGCTACACCTTC.

This clonotype came up many times. The V gene is TRBV20-1, the J gene TRBJ2-7; D is unclear. CDR3 length equals 11 residues. CDR1 is DFQATT, CDR2 SNEGSKA, per germline (reference sequence). Trimming removed 5 bases from V and 3 bases from J, with 8 bases in between. The CDR3: CSAEDHYEQYF. The CDR3 nucleotides read TGCAGTGCTGAGGATCACTACGAGCAGTACTTC.

J is TRBJ1-1 and V is TRBV6-1, with 8 nucleotides matching TRBD1. This CDR3 region has 16 residues. Trimming took 1 base from V and 6 from J; bases not matched to a gene: 10. Germline lookup yields CDR1 MNHNS and CDR2 SASEGT. DNA of the CDR3: TGTGCCAGCAGTGAAGGTCAGGGGGCCCCCATCGCTGAAGCTTTCTTT. It specifies CASSEGQGAPIAEAFF.

This clonotype was observed a few times. The J gene is TRBJ2-5, the V gene TRBV20-1; 11 nucleotides align to TRBD2. V shed 5 bases, J shed 2 bases, and the junction held 7 bases outside the gene matches. The CDR3 loop spans 15 amino acids. Per germline, CDR1 DFQATT and CDR2 SNEGSKA (reference sequence). For the CDR3, the DNA is TGCAGTGCTCCCCACAGACTAGCGGGACAAGAGACCCAGTACTTC. Translation gives CSAPHRLAGQETQYF.

J is TRBJ2-7 and V is TRBV30; 7 nucleotides match TRBD2. The CDR3 has 11 amino acids. In germline, CDR1 is GTSNPN, CDR2 SVGIG (reference sequence). Unmatched junction bases numbered 4, after V lost 5 bases and J lost 6 bases. The CDR3 DNA follows: TGTGCCTGGGGGGGGGGTGTCGAGCAGTACTTC. Protein sequence: CAWGGGVEQYF.

The table lists this clonotype with many counts. The CDR3 here is CASSLEIVSAKNIQYF. The CDR3 DNA follows: TGTGCCAGCAGTTTAGAAATAGTATCGGCCAAAAACATTCAGTACTTC. This chain uses TRBV12-3 or TRBV12-4 with TRBJ2-4; unclear D gene. V lost 1 base to trimming and J lost 1 base, with 11 bases between them. The CDR3 has 16 residues.

The V gene is TRBV6-1, the J gene TRBJ2-7, with D possibly being TRBD1 or TRBD2 (5 bases each). CDR1 is MNHNS and CDR2 is SASEGT in the germline V gene. The CDR3 contains 14 residues. The V gene lost 3 bases and the J gene lost 6 bases, with 15 bases spanning the gap. Here the CDR3 reads CASSDRGSRGEQYF. CDR3 bases: TGTGCCAGCAGTGATAGGGGTTCGAGGGGCGAGCAGTACTTC.